What follows describes a single T cell receptor (beta chain). Its antigen remains unidentified. V was cut by 1 base and J by 0 bases, with 9 bases left in between. The CDR3 has 15 residues. Uncontrolled infection, other autoimmune disease, pregnancy and lactation each barred patients from inclusion. This entry belongs to a study of T cells in Graves' hyperthyroidism and ophthalmopathy. The study's findings and limits: Blood also carried most thyroid clonotypes expanded above 0.001.

Amplified regions were TCR beta CDR3 sequences from RNA transcripts. An initial round of RT-PCR targeting the TCR CDR3 relied on the HTBI primer set. TCRdb processed the multiplex PCR reads anew with MiXCR; each CDR3 protein has one entry. The sample has around 700,000 distinct CDR3 sequences, about 17% seen once. The clonotype was recovered from a woman between 50 and 59 years old with Graves' hyperthyroidism that later progressed to Graves' ophthalmopathy. The sample taken for sequencing was blood. V and J are TRBV12-3 or TRBV12-4 and TRBJ1-2; D is ambiguous. This CDR3 reads CASSLEGLSNYGYTF. In nucleotides, the CDR3 is TGTGCCAGCAGTTTAGAGGGATTATCTAACTATGGCTACACCTTC.